This TCR beta chain was recovered during a study of control samples from healthy donors and cancer patients. The table came from immunoSEQ multiplex PCR; TCRdb's copy has only in-frame clones and leaves some out. Found here are 90,000 or so clones, about 89% of them singletons; the top ten hold over 8.5%. Looked up from germline, CDR1 is MDHEN and CDR2 is SYDVKM. Unmatched junction bases numbered 4, after V lost 6 bases and J lost 3 bases. The CDR3 covers 15 residues. Material for sequencing was PBMCs. The clonotype was recovered from a woman aged 45 to 65 with colorectal cancer. The chain has TRBV28 and TRBJ2-2; 10 bases are a match to TRBD2. CDR3 protein: CASRILAGDTGELFF. The CDR3 DNA is TGTGCCAGCAGGATCCTAGCGGGGGACACCGGGGAGCTGTTTTTT.